The TCR beta chain described here comes from a study of T cell repertoires in cytomegalovirus infection. Study as a whole: Indications of both CMV infection and matching HLA type were provided by public TCR beta signatures. Regarding the study as a whole: The cumulative frequency of public TCR beta families distinguished individuals who carried CMV together with the relevant HLA.

Concerning this clonotype itself: Its antigen remains unknown.

TCRdb analysed the reads with MiXCR anew, one entry per CDR3 protein. The sample consists of 450,000 to 650,000 distinct CDR3 sequences, 26% of them appearing once. Germline lookup yields CDR1 LGHNA and CDR2 YSLEER. The CDR3 is 14 residues long. V dropped 2 bases and J dropped 6 bases, with 11 bases sitting between them. The source is a human donor in good health (CMV status not recorded). Some clones in this sample may be carry-over from other donors' samples. The chain is built from TRBV4-3 and TRBJ2-1; a possible D gene is TRBD1 (6 bases). The specimen sequenced was PBMCs. The CDR3 DNA follows: TGCGCCAGCAGCCAAAGGACAGTAGGCAATGAGCAGTTCTTC. It encodes CASSQRTVGNEQFF.